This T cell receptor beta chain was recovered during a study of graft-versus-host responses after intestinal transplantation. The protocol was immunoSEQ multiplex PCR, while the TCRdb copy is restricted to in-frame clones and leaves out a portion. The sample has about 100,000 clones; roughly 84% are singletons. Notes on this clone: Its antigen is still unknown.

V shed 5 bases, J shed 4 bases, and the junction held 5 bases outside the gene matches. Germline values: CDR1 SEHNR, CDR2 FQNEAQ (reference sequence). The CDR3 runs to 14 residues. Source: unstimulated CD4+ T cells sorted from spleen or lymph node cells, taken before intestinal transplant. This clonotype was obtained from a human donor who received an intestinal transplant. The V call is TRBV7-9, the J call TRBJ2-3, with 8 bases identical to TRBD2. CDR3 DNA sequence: TGTGCCAGCAGCCTATCGGGGGGGCCAGATACGCAGTATTTT. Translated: CASSLSGGPDTQYF. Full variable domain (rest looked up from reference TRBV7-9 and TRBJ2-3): DTGVSQNPRHKITKRGQNVTFRCDPISEHNRLYWYRQTLGQGPEFLTYFQNEAQLEKSRLLSDRFSAERPKGSFSTLEIQRTEQGDSAMYLCASSLSGGPDTQYFGPGTRLTVL.